This TCR beta chain was observed in a study of naive and memory T cell subsets. This clonotype was found many times. The antigen remains unidentified. Study conclusions and caveats: The RNA method is potentially sensitive to activation and differentiation changes.

A UMI-containing oligonucleotide was joined by 3' ligation to the TCR cDNA template. Unsorted total RNA, roughly 1 to 1,100 ng, was DNase treated before reverse transcription. CDR1 is MDHEN, CDR2 SYDVKM, per germline. Trimming took 4 bases from V and 3 from J, leaving 14 bases between them. This CDR3 has 15 residues. The SP2 primer and nested alpha and beta constant region primers amplified ligated cDNA in four rounds. Alpha and beta constant region primers primed reverse transcription for blood and skin samples. In TCRdb, the 5' RACE reads were re-called with MiXCR into one record per CDR3 protein. This sample has about 60,000 distinct CDR3 sequences; 8% to 9% occur once, and the top ten carry roughly a fifth.

The clonotype comes from a female donor in good health. This chain uses TRBV28 with TRBJ2-3; no definite D call. CDR3 nucleotides: TGTGCCAGCAGTTCCGCCCGCCTGGCAACAGATACGCAGTATTTT. It translates to CASSSARLATDTQYF.